This T cell receptor beta chain was documented in a study of Ad26.COV2.S vaccination and SARS-CoV-2 variants. Documented treatment: 15 to 20 received Ad26.COV2.S at low or high dose, single or two shots; 5 received placebo; per-sample allocation not given. Specimens were obtained on day 63 following the first vaccine or placebo injection. Trimming stripped 0 bases from V and 4 bases from J, with 11 bases between. Germline V gives CDR1 SGDLS, CDR2 YYNGEE. The CDR3 has 15 residues. Only in-frame clones appear in the TCRdb table, and some are missing; sequencing was by immunoSEQ multiplex PCR. The table records about 400,000 clones, approximately 91% of them present only once.

This material consisted of peripheral blood, taken in a trial of Ad26.COV2.S vaccine versus placebo. This sequence was found in a person between 18 and 60 years old who received the Ad26.COV2.S COVID-19 vaccine or a placebo. The rearrangement joins TRBV9 to TRBJ1-3; D is unresolved. The CDR3 coding sequence is TGTGCCAGCAGCGTAGGTGAGGGATGGGGAAACACCATATATTTT. Amino acids: CASSVGEGWGNTIYF.